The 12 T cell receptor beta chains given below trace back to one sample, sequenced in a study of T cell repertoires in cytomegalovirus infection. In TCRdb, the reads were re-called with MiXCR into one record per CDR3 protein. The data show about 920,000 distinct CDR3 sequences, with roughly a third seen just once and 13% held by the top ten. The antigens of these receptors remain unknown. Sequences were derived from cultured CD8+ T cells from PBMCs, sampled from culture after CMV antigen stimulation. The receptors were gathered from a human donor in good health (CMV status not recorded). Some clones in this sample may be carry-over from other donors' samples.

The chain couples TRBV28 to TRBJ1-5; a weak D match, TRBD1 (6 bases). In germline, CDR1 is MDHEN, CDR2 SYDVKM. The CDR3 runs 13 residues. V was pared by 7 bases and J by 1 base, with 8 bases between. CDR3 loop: CASNRESNQPQHF. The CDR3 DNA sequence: TGTGCCAGCAACAGGGAAAGCAATCAGCCCCAGCATTTT. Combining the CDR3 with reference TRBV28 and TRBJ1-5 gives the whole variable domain DVKVTQSSRYLVKRTGEKVFLECVQDMDHENMFWYRQDPGLGLRLIYFSYDVKMKEKGDIPEGYSVSREKKERFSLILESASTNQTSMYLCASNRESNQPQHFGDGTRLSIL.

DNA for the CDR3: TGTGCCAGCAGTTCCGGGGCTGCGTATGGCTACACCTTC. Its translation is CASSSGAAYGYTF. The chain recombines TRBV12-3 or TRBV12-4 with TRBJ1-2; D is perhaps TRBD1 (5 bases). The CDR3 runs 13 residues. Trimming pared 4 bases from V and 5 bases from J, leaving 11 bases between.

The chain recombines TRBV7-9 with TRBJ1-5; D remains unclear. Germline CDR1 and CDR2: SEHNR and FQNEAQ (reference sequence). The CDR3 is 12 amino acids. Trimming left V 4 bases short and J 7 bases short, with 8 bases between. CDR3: CASSSDEQPQHF. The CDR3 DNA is TGTGCCAGCAGCTCCGACGAACAGCCCCAGCATTTT. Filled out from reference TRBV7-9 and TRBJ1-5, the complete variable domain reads DTGVSQNPRHKITKRGQNVTFRCDPISEHNRLYWYRQTLGQGPEFLTYFQNEAQLEKSRLLSDRFSAERPKGSFSTLEIQRTEQGDSAMYLCASSSDEQPQHFGDGTRLSIL.

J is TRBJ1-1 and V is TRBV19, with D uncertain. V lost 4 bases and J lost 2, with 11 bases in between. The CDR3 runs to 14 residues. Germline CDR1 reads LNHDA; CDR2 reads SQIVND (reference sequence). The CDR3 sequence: CASSTYSRNTEAFF. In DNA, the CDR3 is TGTGCCAGTAGTACCTACAGCAGAAACACTGAAGCTTTCTTT.

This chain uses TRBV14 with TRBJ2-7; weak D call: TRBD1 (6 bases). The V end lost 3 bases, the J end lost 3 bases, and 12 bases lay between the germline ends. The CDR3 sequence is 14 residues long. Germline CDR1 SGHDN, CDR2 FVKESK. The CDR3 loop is CASSHWTDSYEQYF. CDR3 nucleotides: TGTGCCAGCAGCCACTGGACAGACAGCTACGAGCAGTACTTC.

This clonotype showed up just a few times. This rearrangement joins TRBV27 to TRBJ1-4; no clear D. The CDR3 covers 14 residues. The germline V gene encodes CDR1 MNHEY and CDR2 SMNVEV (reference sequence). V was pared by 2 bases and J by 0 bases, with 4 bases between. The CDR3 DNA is TGTGCCAGCAGTTTAATCTCAACTAATGAAAAACTGTTTTTT. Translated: CASSLISTNEKLFF.

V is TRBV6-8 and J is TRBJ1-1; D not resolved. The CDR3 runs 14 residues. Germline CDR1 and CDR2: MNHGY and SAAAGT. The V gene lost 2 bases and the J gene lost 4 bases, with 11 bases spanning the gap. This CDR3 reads CASSYTGLGTEAFF. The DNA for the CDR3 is TGTGCCAGCAGTTACACCGGGCTAGGCACTGAAGCTTTCTTT.

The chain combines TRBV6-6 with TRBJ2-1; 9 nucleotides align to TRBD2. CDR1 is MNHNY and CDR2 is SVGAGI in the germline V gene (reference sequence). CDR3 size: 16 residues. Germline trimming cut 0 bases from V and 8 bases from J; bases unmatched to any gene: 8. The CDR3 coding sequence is TGTGCCAGCAGTTACTCTCTCAGCGGGGGGTTGGATGAGCAGTTCTTC. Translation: CASSYSLSGGLDEQFF.

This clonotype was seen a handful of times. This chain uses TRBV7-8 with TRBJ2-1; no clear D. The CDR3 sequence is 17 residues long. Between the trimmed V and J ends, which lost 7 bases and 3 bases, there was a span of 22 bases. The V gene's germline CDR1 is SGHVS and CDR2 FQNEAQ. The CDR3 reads CASTLLLTGQIYNEQFF. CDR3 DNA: TGTGCCAGCACCCTACTCCTTACGGGTCAGATCTACAATGAGCAGTTCTTC.

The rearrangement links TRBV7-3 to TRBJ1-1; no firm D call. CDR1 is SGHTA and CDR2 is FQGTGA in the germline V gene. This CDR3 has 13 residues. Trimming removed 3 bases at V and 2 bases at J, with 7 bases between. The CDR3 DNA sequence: TGTGCCAGCAGCTTCGTCATAAACACTGAAGCTTTCTTT. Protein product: CASSFVINTEAFF. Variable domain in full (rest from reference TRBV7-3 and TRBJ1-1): GAGVSQTPSNKVTEKGKYVELRCDPISGHTALYWYRQSLGQGPEFLIYFQGTGAADDSGLPNDRFFAVRPEGSVSTLKIQRTERGDSAVYLCASSFVINTEAFFGQGTRLTVV.

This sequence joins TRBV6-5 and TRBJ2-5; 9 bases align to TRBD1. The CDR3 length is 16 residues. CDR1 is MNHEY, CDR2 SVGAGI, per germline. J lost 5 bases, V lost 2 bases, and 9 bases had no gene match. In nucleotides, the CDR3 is TGTGCCAGCAGTTACACCTCACAGGGGGCTGGGGAGACCCAGTACTTC. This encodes CASSYTSQGAGETQYF.

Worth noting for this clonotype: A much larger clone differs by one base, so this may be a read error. The CDR3: CASCSTLAKNIQYF. Written as DNA, the CDR3 is TGTGCCAGCTGCTCAACACTAGCCAAAAACATTCAGTACTTC. The chain joins TRBV7-6 to TRBJ2-4, with D uncertain. The germline gives CDR1 SGHVS, CDR2 FNYEAQ. V lost 8 bases and J 0 bases, leaving 11 bases between the germline ends. CDR3 length: 14 residues.